These T cell receptor beta chains were read from a single sample in a study of Ad26.COV2.S vaccination and SARS-CoV-2 variants. Sequenced by immunoSEQ multiplex PCR; TCRdb stores in-frame clones only, minus some. This sample has roughly 700,000 clones, with more than 80% found just once. Sample: peripheral blood, taken in a trial of Ad26.COV2.S vaccine versus placebo. These receptor sequences come from a person aged 18-60 years who received the Ad26.COV2.S COVID-19 vaccine or a placebo. The CDR3 runs from the conserved cysteine through the conserved F or W. D genes are given only for firm matches. Only some rows state a clone size, as once, few, many or a class for expanded clones.

D	V	size	J	CDR3	DNA
-	TRBV3-1/TRBV3-2	-	TRBJ1-1	CASSRGNTEAFF	TGTGCCAGCAGCCGGGGGAACACTGAAGCTTTCTTT
-	TRBV30	-	TRBJ1-5	CAWSVGGVNQPQHF	TGTGCCTGGAGTGTGGGGGGAGTTAATCAGCCCCAGCATTTT
-	TRBV7-9	-	TRBJ2-4	CASSFGGKNIQYF	TGTGCCAGCAGTTTCGGGGGCAAAAACATTCAGTACTTC
-	TRBV5-4	-	TRBJ2-3	CASTRGGGGSTDTQYF	TGTGCCAGCACCCGCGGTGGAGGGGGGAGCACAGATACGCAGTATTTT
-	TRBV2	-	TRBJ2-4	CASSEGGRGQYF	TGTGCCAGCAGTGAAGGAGGCAGGGGTCAGTACTTC
TRBD1	TRBV19	few	TRBJ2-1	CASSKRQGSFGDEQFF	TGTGCCAGTAGTAAACGACAGGGGTCGTTTGGCGATGAGCAGTTCTTC
-	TRBV5-5	-	TRBJ1-5	CASSLSPPGGNQPQHF	TGTGCCAGCAGCTTGTCCCCCCCGGGGGGCAATCAGCCCCAGCATTTT
-	TRBV5-1	-	TRBJ2-1	CASSSIQGPHNEQFF	TGCGCCAGCAGCTCCATACAGGGACCCCACAATGAGCAGTTCTTC
-	TRBV30	-	TRBJ1-2	CAWSVMGSGYGYTF	TGTGCCTGGAGTGTAATGGGGTCAGGCTATGGCTACACCTTC
-	TRBV19	-	TRBJ1-4	CASSSQIINEKLFF	TGTGCCAGTAGTAGTCAAATCATTAATGAAAAACTGTTTTTT
-	TRBV10-3	-	TRBJ1-2	CAISPGSSYGYTF	TGTGCCATCAGTCCAGGGAGTAGCTATGGCTACACCTTC
-	TRBV9	few	TRBJ2-7	CASSHYEQYF	TGTGCCAGCAGTCATTACGAGCAGTACTTC
-	TRBV5-6	-	TRBJ2-7	CASSLASVPITYEQYF	TGTGCCAGCAGCTTGGCTAGCGTCCCGATAACCTACGAGCAGTACTTC
TRBD1	TRBV19	-	TRBJ2-7	CASTPTGSLYEQYF	TGTGCCAGTACCCCGACAGGGTCCCTTTACGAGCAGTACTTC
TRBD1	TRBV6-5	-	TRBJ1-2	CASSRGPGGYTF	TGTGCCAGCAGTAGGGGGCCAGGTGGCTACACCTTC
-	TRBV7-2	-	TRBJ1-6	CASSSGDWVPLHF	TGTGCCAGCAGCTCCGGAGATTGGGTACCCCTCCACTTT
-	TRBV30	-	TRBJ2-1	CAWSGSNFNEQFF	TGTGCCTGGAGTGGTTCTAACTTCAATGAGCAGTTCTTC
TRBD1	TRBV2	-	TRBJ2-7	CARAGTDDTYEQYF	TGTGCCAGGGCCGGGACAGATGATACCTACGAGCAGTACTTC
-	TRBV5-5	-	TRBJ2-3	CASSLRLERDTQYF	TGTGCCAGCAGCTTGCGGCTAGAAAGAGATACGCAGTATTTT
-	TRBV11-1	-	TRBJ2-5	CASSHGQQETQYF	TGTGCCAGCAGCCACGGACAGCAAGAGACCCAGTACTTC
TRBD2	TRBV18	-	TRBJ2-3	CASSPALAGTDTQYF	TGTGCCAGCTCACCAGCACTAGCGGGCACAGATACGCAGTATTTT
-	TRBV6-5	-	TRBJ2-3	CASSTAQLRDTQYF	TGTGCCAGCAGCACGGCACAGCTCCGAGATACGCAGTATTTT
-	TRBV7-9	-	TRBJ2-1	CASSPDGDEQFF	TGTGCCAGCAGCCCCGACGGGGATGAGCAGTTCTTC
-	TRBV7-7	-	TRBJ2-3	CASSASATSTDTQYF	TGTGCTAGCAGCGCTAGCGCCACTAGCACAGATACGCAGTATTTT
-	TRBV18	-	TRBJ1-2	CASSPPGSSYGYTF	TGTGCCAGCTCACCCCCGGGGAGTTCCTATGGCTACACCTTC
-	TRBV10-2	-	TRBJ1-4	CASSEGRVWEKLFF	TGCGCCAGCAGTGAGGGCAGGGTGTGGGAAAAACTGTTTTTT
TRBD1	TRBV7-2	-	TRBJ2-4	CASSNSGGGIQYF	TGTGCCAGCAGCAACTCAGGGGGCGGCATTCAGTACTTC
TRBD2	TRBV2	-	TRBJ2-1	CASRAGSSPYNEQFF	TGTGCCAGCAGAGCGGGATCAAGCCCCTACAATGAGCAGTTCTTC
TRBD1	TRBV2	-	TRBJ1-1	CASDRDRGNTEAFF	TGTGCCAGCGACCGGGACAGGGGGAACACTGAAGCTTTCTTT
TRBD1	TRBV19	-	TRBJ2-7	CASSIGGTGGHEQYF	TGTGCCAGTAGTATAGGCGGGACAGGGGGCCACGAGCAGTACTTC
-	TRBV7-9	once	TRBJ2-1	CASSLGTLNEQFF	TGTGCCAGCAGCTTGGGGACCCTCAATGAGCAGTTCTTC
-	TRBV6-5	-	TRBJ1-5	CASSRGQYSNQPQHF	TGTGCCAGCAGCCGAGGGCAATATAGCAATCAGCCCCAGCATTTT
-	TRBV29-1	-	TRBJ1-1	CSVSQGTEAFF	TGCAGCGTTTCCCAGGGAACTGAAGCTTTCTTT
TRBD2	TRBV18	-	TRBJ2-7	CASSPTSGSYEQYF	TGTGCCAGCTCACCAACTAGCGGGAGCTACGAGCAGTACTTC
TRBD2	TRBV5-1	-	TRBJ2-2	CASSLETSGYSGELFF	TGCGCCAGCAGCTTGGAGACTAGCGGGTATTCCGGGGAGCTGTTTTTT
TRBD2	TRBV6-5	-	TRBJ2-5	CASRSSGGRQTQYF	TGTGCCAGCAGATCTAGCGGGGGAAGGCAGACCCAGTACTTC
TRBD1	TRBV11-3	-	TRBJ2-2	CASSAGQGNTGELFF	TGTGCCAGCAGCGCCGGACAGGGAAACACCGGGGAGCTGTTTTTT
TRBD1	TRBV27	-	TRBJ2-7	CASSLSHRGSYEQYF	TGTGCCAGCAGTTTATCCCACAGGGGATCCTACGAGCAGTACTTC
-	TRBV11-2	-	TRBJ2-6	CASSLEGAGANVLTF	TGTGCCAGCAGCTTAGAAGGGGCTGGGGCCAACGTCCTGACTTTC
-	TRBV5-1	-	TRBJ2-2	CASHRSENTGELFF	TGCGCCAGCCATAGGTCAGAAAACACCGGGGAGCTGTTTTTT
TRBD1	TRBV11-1	-	TRBJ1-1	CASSPRTGVGNTEAFF	TGTGCCAGCAGCCCCAGGACAGGGGTTGGGAACACTGAAGCTTTCTTT
-	TRBV5-1	-	TRBJ2-7	CASSVNRDTVIYEQYF	TGCGCCAGCAGCGTAAATCGGGACACCGTCATCTACGAGCAGTACTTC
TRBD2	TRBV6-2/TRBV6-3	once	TRBJ2-1	CASTPAGGTYNEQFF	TGTGCCAGCACCCCAGCGGGAGGCACCTACAATGAGCAGTTCTTC
-	TRBV19	-	TRBJ2-1	CASSITGTPLDEQFF	TGTGCCAGTAGTATTACAGGGACCCCCTTGGATGAGCAGTTCTTC
-	TRBV18	-	TRBJ1-1	CASSPQGGGYTEAFF	TGTGCCAGCTCACCACAAGGAGGAGGGTACACTGAAGCTTTCTTT
TRBD1	TRBV10-3	-	TRBJ2-5	CAISEPDREETQYF	TGTGCCATCAGTGAGCCGGACAGGGAGGAGACCCAGTACTTC
-	TRBV7-3	-	TRBJ2-5	CASSPGRRSQETQYF	TGTGCCAGCAGCCCAGGTAGGAGGTCCCAAGAGACCCAGTACTTC
-	TRBV5-4	-	TRBJ1-6	CASSLGQGGLSPLHF	TGTGCCAGCAGCTTGGGCCAGGGAGGGCTATCACCCCTCCACTTT
-	TRBV3-1/TRBV3-2	-	TRBJ1-1	CASSLNGGVMAMNTEAFF	TGTGCCAGCAGCCTCAACGGAGGGGTGATGGCCATGAACACTGAAGCTTTCTTT
TRBD1	TRBV7-3	few	TRBJ2-2	CASSSPGTGPVTGELFF	TGTGCCAGCAGCTCCCCAGGGACAGGGCCTGTTACCGGGGAGCTGTTTTTT
TRBD1	TRBV19	-	TRBJ1-5	CASSIQQGAGQPQHF	TGTGCCAGTAGTATCCAACAGGGGGCCGGGCAGCCCCAGCATTTT
TRBD2	TRBV30	-	TRBJ2-2	CAWRLAGVTGELFF	TGTGCCTGGAGACTAGCGGGAGTCACCGGGGAGCTGTTTTTT
-	TRBV6-5	-	TRBJ2-2	CASRRASGELFF	TGTGCCAGCAGGCGGGCTTCCGGGGAGCTGTTTTTT
TRBD2	TRBV11-2	-	TRBJ2-1	CASSLELAGAPYNEQFF	TGTGCCAGCAGCTTAGAACTAGCGGGGGCCCCATACAATGAGCAGTTCTTC
-	TRBV6-4	once	TRBJ2-2	CASSDVGTFNTGELFF	TGTGCCAGCAGTGACGTCGGGACTTTTAACACCGGGGAGCTGTTTTTT